The clone carrying this T cell receptor (beta chain) occurred a few times. With 1 base removed from V and 3 bases from J, the gap between germline ends came to 10 bases. The germline gives CDR1 MNHEY, CDR2 SVGAGI. This CDR3 is built from 14 residues. Method: immunoSEQ multiplex PCR; TCRdb's copy keeps in-frame clones and lacks some. The table lists approximately 13,000 clones, around four fifths of them singletons. This record belongs to a study of OX40 agonist ivuxolimab in advanced cancers. Study background: Under the entry rules, prior anti-PD-1, anti-PD-L1 or anti-CTLA-4 therapy was allowed, and about 40% had some.

The material was CD4+ or CD8+ T cells sorted from blood, obtained in a trial of the OX40 agonist ivuxolimab. The V gene is TRBV6-5, the J gene TRBJ2-7; maybe TRBD1 (5 bases). The sequence derives from an adult with an advanced solid tumor such as melanoma, head and neck, liver or kidney cancer. This CDR3 reads CASSYLDKNYEQYF. The DNA of the CDR3 is TGTGCCAGCAGTTACTTGGACAAGAACTACGAGCAGTACTTC.